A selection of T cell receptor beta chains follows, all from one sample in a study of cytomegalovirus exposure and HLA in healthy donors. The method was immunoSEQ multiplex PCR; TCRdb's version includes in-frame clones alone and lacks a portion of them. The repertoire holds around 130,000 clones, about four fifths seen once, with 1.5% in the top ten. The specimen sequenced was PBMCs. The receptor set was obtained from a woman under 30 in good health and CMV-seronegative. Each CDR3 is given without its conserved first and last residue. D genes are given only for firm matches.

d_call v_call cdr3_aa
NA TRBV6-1 ASSARRVTGYGYT
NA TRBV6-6 ASSTPGHGSPLH
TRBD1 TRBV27 ASSTRPGQGITEAF
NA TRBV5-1 ASSLDGVTDTQY
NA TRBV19 ASSTPAGEGTEAF
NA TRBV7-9 ASSSPYEFSGNTIY
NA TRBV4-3 ASSQDHLESPLH
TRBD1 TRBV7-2 ASSLSSQGMVPGAF
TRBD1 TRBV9 ASSSTGAIEKLF
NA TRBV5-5 ASSLGAHQPQH
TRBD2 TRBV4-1 ASSQEGLAGRVTGEQF
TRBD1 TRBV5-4 ASSPDRGLQPQH
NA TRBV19 ASSRTPAGDTEAF
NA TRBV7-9 ASSLVGGRYEQY
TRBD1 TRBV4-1 ASSQAPGGSGELF
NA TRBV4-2 ASSLSGPSYNEQF
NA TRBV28 ASSLAGGRWTQY
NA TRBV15 ATSRDRPYEQY
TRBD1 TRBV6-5 ASKGDRGQTEAF
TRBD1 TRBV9 ASGTGGFEKLF
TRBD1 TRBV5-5 ASSSTTGVGGIQY
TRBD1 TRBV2 ASSPRDRVYEQY
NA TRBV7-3 ASSLTQNTEAF
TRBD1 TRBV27 ASRHTSTGVGYT
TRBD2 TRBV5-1 ASSWGGGGNEQF
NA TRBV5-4 ASSLRGTEAF
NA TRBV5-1 ASSFGYYEQY
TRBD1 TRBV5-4 ASSQQGQGYRGSEKLF
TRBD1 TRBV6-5 ASSRDRGLNEAF
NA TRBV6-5 ASSYTLQGLYGYT
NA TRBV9 ASTLVGQLNTEAF
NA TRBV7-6 ASSLFLATDTQY
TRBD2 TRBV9 ASSGLAGGPGDTQY
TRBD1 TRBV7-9 ASSSQTGEAF
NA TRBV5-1 ASSRDNSYEQY
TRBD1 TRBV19 ASSRLGDSMNTEAF
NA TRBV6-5 ASKAGHTGELF
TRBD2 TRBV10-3 AITGLAGANEQF
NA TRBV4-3 ASSQGSTKAKNIQY
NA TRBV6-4 ASSREMGNEQF
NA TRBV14 ASSQDRGMGEQY
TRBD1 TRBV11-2 ASSPTGMWDEQY
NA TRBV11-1 ASSLTGNTEAF
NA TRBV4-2 ASSLSRGVSEKLF
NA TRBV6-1 ASSEWTDNEAF
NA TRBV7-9 ASSLMGRQNTEAF
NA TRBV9 ASSLTGTFNEKLF
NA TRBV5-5 ASSFSGGANYGYT
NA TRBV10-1 ASSPPGAGNQPQH